This T cell receptor beta chain was recovered during a study of blood T cell repertoires in COVID-19. Looking at the study overall: Researchers got acute and convalescent COVID-19 samples from the United States, Italy and Spain. T cells, B-cell-depleted T cells, or PBMCs supplied cDNA or gDNA.

Per the original methods: The authors estimated nucleated cell counts from reference gene primer amplification. The repertoire was sequenced with immunoSEQ multiplex PCR; TCRdb's copy has only in-frame clones and lacks some. V, J and clone size are taken as reported in that table, and D and trimming were inferred from the DNA itself. The data contain fewer than 250,000 clones, about nine tenths of them singletons. The germline V gene encodes CDR1 MNHEY and CDR2 SMNVEV (reference sequence). The CDR3 totals 14 residues. V lost 3 bases, J lost 0 bases, and 8 bases lay in between. The sequenced sample was peripheral blood. The TCR comes from a woman between 40 and 50 years old with acute or convalescent COVID-19. The chain joins TRBV27 to TRBJ1-1, with a tentative D call TRBD1 (5 bases). CDR3 sequence reads: CASSFRQMNTEAFF. The CDR3 DNA sequence: TGTGCCAGCAGTTTTAGACAGATGAACACTGAAGCTTTCTTT.